A selection of T cell receptor beta chains follows, all from one sample in a study of cytomegalovirus exposure and HLA in healthy donors. Repertoires were generated with immunoSEQ multiplex PCR, while TCRdb's copy carries only in-frame clones and drops some. The repertoire includes roughly 170,000 clones, roughly four fifths of them detected once, and about 0.69% sits in the top ten. Material: PBMCs. The receptor source for this set is a female donor in good health and CMV-seronegative. CDR3s include the opening cysteine and the closing phenylalanine or tryptophan. D genes are given only for firm matches. Expanded clones are given a class, and other clones once, few, many or no size at all.

cdr3_length d_call j_call clone_size v_call cdr3_aa cdr3_nt
13 NA TRBJ2-5 NA TRBV19 CASSTRFGETQYF TGTGCCAGTAGTACCCGGTTCGGAGAGACCCAGTACTTC
12 NA TRBJ2-5 NA TRBV19 CASSSRQAELYF TGTGCCAGTAGTTCCCGACAGGCCGAGCTGTACTTC
17 TRBD1 TRBJ1-1 NA TRBV23-1 CASSHPDRGCGDTEAFF TGCGCCAGCAGTCACCCGGACAGGGGTTGTGGTGACACTGAAGCTTTCTTT
17 NA TRBJ2-7 NA TRBV7-9 CASSSPPLGVPPYEQYF TGTGCCAGCAGCTCCCCCCCTCTAGGAGTCCCGCCCTACGAGCAGTACTTC
16 TRBD1 TRBJ2-1 NA TRBV7-2 CASSLFGTGGDNEQFF TGTGCCAGCAGCTTATTCGGGACAGGGGGTGACAATGAGCAGTTCTTC
15 NA TRBJ2-2 few TRBV4-3 CASSQEGGRTGELFF TGCGCCAGCAGCCAAGAGGGGGGGCGCACCGGGGAGCTGTTTTTT
15 NA TRBJ1-4 NA TRBV19 CASASRGRGNEKLFF TGTGCCAGCGCCTCCCGGGGGAGGGGCAATGAAAAACTGTTTTTT
15 TRBD2 TRBJ2-5 NA TRBV5-1 CASSARLAYQETQYF TGCGCCAGCAGCGCAAGACTAGCGTACCAAGAGACCCAGTACTTC
18 NA TRBJ1-2 NA TRBV4-1 CASSQGLSRGRGNYGYTF TGCGCCAGCAGCCAAGGACTTTCTCGCGGCAGAGGTAACTATGGCTACACCTTC
16 NA TRBJ2-6 NA TRBV6-4 CASSDQQGSGANVLTF TGTGCCAGCAGTGACCAACAGGGTTCTGGGGCCAACGTCCTGACTTTC
17 TRBD2 TRBJ2-1 NA TRBV7-2 CASSLPPGTSGSGEQFF TGTGCCAGCAGCTTACCTCCCGGGACTAGCGGGAGTGGCGAGCAGTTCTTC
16 NA TRBJ1-2 once TRBV25-1 CASSLGGAGTSGGYAF TGTGCCAGCAGTCTAGGGGGGGCAGGGACATCAGGTGGCTACGCCTTC
15 TRBD2 TRBJ2-3 once TRBV7-9 CASSLSGTDTDTQYF TGTGCCAGCAGCCTAAGCGGGACGGACACAGATACGCAGTATTTT
16 NA TRBJ2-1 NA TRBV5-1 CASSPRRIGGSYEQFF TGCGCCAGCAGCCCACGCAGGATCGGGGGAAGCTATGAGCAGTTCTTC
15 TRBD2 TRBJ2-3 NA TRBV27 CASRRLAGSLFTQYF TGTGCCAGCAGACGACTAGCGGGTTCCCTTTTTACGCAGTATTTT
14 NA TRBJ1-2 NA TRBV6-5 CASSYSRWGGSYTF TGTGCCAGCAGTTACTCGCGGTGGGGGGGGAGCTACACCTTC
14 TRBD2 TRBJ2-1 NA TRBV4-1 CASSQGRALDEQFF TGCGCCAGCAGCCAGGGGAGGGCTTTGGATGAGCAGTTCTTC
15 NA TRBJ2-6 NA TRBV28 CASSQRTPGANVLTF TGTGCCAGCAGCCAGAGGACTCCTGGGGCCAACGTCCTGACTTTC
15 NA TRBJ1-2 once TRBV28 CASIPQGVLNYGYTF TGTGCCAGCATTCCCCAAGGGGTGTTGAACTATGGCTACACCTTC
13 NA TRBJ2-7 once TRBV18 CASSLLIDYEQYF TGTGCCAGCTCCCTACTTATAGACTACGAGCAGTACTTC
18 TRBD2 TRBJ2-5 NA TRBV19 CASTAGGGLAGGGETQYF TGTGCCAGTACCGCGGGAGGGGGACTAGCGGGAGGGGGGGAGACCCAGTACTTC
14 TRBD1 TRBJ1-6 NA TRBV19 CASSGQGRNSPLHF TGTGCCAGTAGTGGACAGGGCAGGAATTCACCCCTCCACTTT
16 TRBD1 TRBJ2-7 NA TRBV7-2 CASSLVTGGKGYEQYF TGTGCCAGCAGCTTAGTGACAGGGGGCAAGGGGTACGAGCAGTACTTC
14 NA TRBJ2-1 NA TRBV5-1 CASSLSQAGNEQFF TGCGCCAGCAGCTTGTCTCAGGCCGGCAATGAGCAGTTCTTC
13 NA TRBJ2-5 once TRBV4-3 CASSQGQGKTQYF TGCGCCAGCAGCCAAGGGCAGGGGAAGACCCAGTACTTC
15 NA TRBJ1-2 NA TRBV5-1 CASSLHDTGVYGYTF TGCGCCAGCAGCCTACACGACACAGGTGTCTATGGCTACACCTTC
16 TRBD1 TRBJ1-3 NA TRBV5-4 CASSLQGAITGNTIYF TGTGCCAGCAGCTTGCAGGGGGCGATCACTGGAAACACCATATATTTT
14 NA TRBJ1-1 NA TRBV30 CAWSIGVSNTEAFF TGTGCCTGGAGTATTGGAGTCTCAAACACTGAAGCTTTCTTT
17 NA TRBJ1-2 NA TRBV28 CASNPPPGGSMSYGYTF TGTGCCAGCAATCCTCCCCCGGGGGGGTCCATGAGCTATGGCTACACCTTC
15 TRBD1 TRBJ1-2 few TRBV11-2 CASSLGQGAPYGYTF TGTGCCAGCAGCTTGGGACAGGGGGCTCCCTATGGCTACACCTTC
15 TRBD1 TRBJ1-1 few TRBV7-8 CASSPLGQGNTEAFF TGTGCCAGCAGCCCTCTCGGACAGGGAAACACTGAAGCTTTCTTT
14 TRBD2 TRBJ2-3 few TRBV9 CASSPRPSGDTQYF TGTGCCAGCAGCCCTCGGCCTAGCGGAGATACGCAGTATTTT
16 NA TRBJ2-2 NA TRBV7-9 CASSTLSVTSGGELFF TGTGCCAGCAGCACCCTTTCCGTGACTAGTGGGGGGGAGCTGTTTTTT
15 NA TRBJ1-4 NA TRBV5-1 CASSLDPGSGEKLFF TGCGCCAGCAGCTTGGACCCGGGTTCAGGGGAAAAACTGTTTTTT
15 TRBD2 TRBJ2-3 NA TRBV19 CASSTSGAGTDTQYF TGTGCCAGTAGTACGAGCGGGGCGGGGACAGATACGCAGTATTTT
16 TRBD2 TRBJ2-3 NA TRBV7-3 CASSARLAGVGDTQYF TGTGCCAGCAGCGCCCGACTAGCGGGAGTGGGAGATACGCAGTATTTT
13 NA TRBJ2-2 NA TRBV7-3 CASSPRQNGELFF TGTGCCAGCAGCCCCCGACAAAACGGGGAGCTGTTTTTT
14 TRBD1 TRBJ2-1 few TRBV6-5 CASRTGTEYNEQFF TGTGCCAGCAGGACCGGGACAGAGTACAATGAGCAGTTCTTC
11 NA TRBJ2-5 NA TRBV18 CASSEAETQYF TGTGCCAGCTCAGAGGCAGAGACCCAGTACTTC
15 TRBD2 TRBJ2-5 NA TRBV5-4 CASSFRLAGGETQYF TGTGCCAGCAGCTTTAGACTAGCGGGGGGAGAGACCCAGTACTTC
15 NA TRBJ1-5 NA TRBV30 CAWSPDSQGNQPQHF TGTGCCTGGAGTCCTGACAGCCAGGGGAATCAGCCCCAGCATTTT
16 NA TRBJ1-2 NA TRBV7-2 CASSSGHTRLAYGYTF TGTGCCAGCAGCTCAGGACATACCCGTTTGGCCTATGGCTACACCTTC
14 NA TRBJ1-2 once TRBV6-5 CASRFRVEAFGYTF TGTGCCAGCAGGTTCAGGGTAGAGGCTTTTGGCTACACCTTC
15 NA TRBJ2-7 few TRBV4-3 CASSQDPAGDYEQYF TGCGCCAGCAGCCAAGATCCGGCAGGGGACTACGAGCAGTACTTC
13 TRBD1 TRBJ1-2 NA TRBV9 CASSDRGNYGYTF TGTGCCAGCAGCGACAGGGGGAACTATGGCTACACCTTC
14 NA TRBJ2-2 NA TRBV5-1 CASWNGVGTGELFF TGCGCCAGCTGGAACGGGGTTGGCACCGGGGAGCTGTTTTTT